Each of the 11 T cell receptor beta chains below was sequenced from the same sample in a study of T cell responses to AZD1222 COVID-19 vaccine. The repertoire was sequenced with immunoSEQ multiplex PCR; TCRdb's copy has only in-frame clones and lacks some. The table records over 110,000 clones, 80% to 90% of them present only once. Sequenced material: peripheral blood, taken on day 0 of AZD1222 vaccination. Receptors originate from an adult in good health.

V gene TRBV28 combines with J gene TRBJ1-3; D remains unclear. The CDR3 is 14 amino acids. Trimming stripped 2 bases from V and 4 bases from J, with 9 bases between. In germline, CDR1 is MDHEN, CDR2 SYDVKM. The CDR3: CASSLQVGGNTIYF. The CDR3 DNA is TGTGCCAGCAGTTTACAGGTTGGGGGAAACACCATATATTTT.

The chain combines TRBV6-5 with TRBJ2-7; either TRBD1 or TRBD2 may fit D (5 bases each). Germline CDR1 and CDR2: MNHEY and SVGAGI. The CDR3 is 15 amino acids. The V end was cut by 5 bases, the J end by 2 bases, with 16 bases between. The CDR3 reads CASSPQGSGTYEQYF. CDR3 in DNA: TGTGCCAGCAGTCCCCAGGGAAGCGGAACCTACGAGCAGTACTTC.

CDR3 sequence reads: CASSLVGDKNTEAFF. The CDR3, as DNA: TGTGCCAGCAGCTTAGTCGGAGACAAGAACACTGAAGCTTTCTTT. The gene calls are TRBV7-8 and TRBJ1-1; D gene ambiguous. V was clipped by 1 base and J by 1 base, with 10 bases between them. This CDR3 contains 15 residues. Germline lookup yields CDR1 SGHVS and CDR2 FQNEAQ.

V usage is TRBV29-1 and J usage is TRBJ1-2, with D tentatively TRBD1 (5 bases). Trimming stripped 6 bases from V and 4 bases from J, with 18 bases between. CDR3 length equals 14 residues. Germline CDR1 is SQVTM and CDR2 is ANQGSEA. This chain's CDR3 is CSVARAGGSYGYTF. CDR3 nucleotides: TGCAGCGTCGCTCGGGCGGGGGGAAGCTATGGCTACACCTTC.

The chain links TRBV6-2 or TRBV6-3 to TRBJ2-4; TRBD1 or TRBD2 may be the D gene (5 bases each). Trimming shortened V by 5 bases and J by 13 bases, and 21 bases separated the two germline ends. In germline, CDR1 is MNHEY, CDR2 SVGEGT. There are 14 residues in the CDR3. CDR3 DNA: TGTGCCAGCAGTCCCTCTGGGGGACCCACCCTGCAGTACTTC. This codes for CASSPSGGPTLQYF.

This clone was detected only once. An end of the junction differs from the germline gene, which may be a read error. This chain uses TRBV7-9 with TRBJ1-2; D is possibly TRBD1 (5 bases). The CDR3 is 9 residues long. Germline V lookup: CDR1 SEHNR, CDR2 FQNEAQ (reference sequence). As DNA, the CDR3 is TGTGCCAGCAGCCCCGGGACGATCTTC. This sequence encodes CASSPGTIF.

This clone has a handful of counts. The chain recombines TRBV6-1 with TRBJ1-5, with a tentative D call TRBD1 (5 bases). Germline CDR1 and CDR2: MNHNS and SASEGT. CDR3 length: 13 residues. Trimming shortened V by 3 bases and J by 2 bases, and 5 bases separated the two germline ends. CDR3 protein: CASSDRGNQPQHF. CDR3 in DNA: TGTGCCAGCAGTGACAGGGGCAATCAGCCCCAGCATTTT.

The rearrangement links TRBV7-3 to TRBJ2-2; D remains ambiguous. This CDR3 is built from 12 residues. The germline V gene encodes CDR1 SGHTA and CDR2 FQGTGA. V dropped 5 bases and J dropped 5 bases, with 6 bases sitting between them. The CDR3 coding sequence is TGTGCCAGCAGCCCCATGACCGGGGAGCTGTTTTTT. This encodes CASSPMTGELFF.

CDR3 loop: CASSLGWGKETQYF. CDR3 sequence (DNA): TGTGCCAGCAGCTTGGGGTGGGGGAAAGAGACCCAGTACTTC. The V call is TRBV5-4, the J call TRBJ2-5, with D perhaps assigned TRBD1 or TRBD2 (5 bases each). Per germline, CDR1 SGHNT and CDR2 YYREEE (reference sequence). This CDR3 comprises 14 residues. Trimming shortened V by 0 bases and J by 3 bases, and 9 bases separated the two germline ends.

J is TRBJ2-7 and V is TRBV28, with D perhaps matching TRBD2 (6 bases). CDR3 length equals 15 residues. Germline V lookup: CDR1 MDHEN, CDR2 SYDVKM. V was clipped by 3 bases and J by 6 bases, with 18 bases between them. CDR3 region: CASSLRGGGSGEQYF. The CDR3 coding sequence is TGTGCCAGCAGTTTGCGAGGTGGGGGGAGTGGCGAGCAGTACTTC. The full variable domain, its missing parts supplied by reference TRBV28 and TRBJ2-7, is DVKVTQSSRYLVKRTGEKVFLECVQDMDHENMFWYRQDPGLGLRLIYFSYDVKMKEKGDIPEGYSVSREKKERFSLILESASTNQTSMYLCASSLRGGGSGEQYFGPGTRLTVT.

This clone was recorded only once. The chain couples TRBV15 to TRBJ1-2; unclear D gene. The germline V gene encodes CDR1 LNHNV and CDR2 YYDKDF (reference sequence). This CDR3 has 16 amino acids. With 0 bases removed from V and 4 bases from J, the gap between germline ends came to 15 bases. CDR3 in amino acids: CATSRDSPERTYGYTF. CDR3 in DNA: TGTGCCACCAGCAGAGATAGTCCAGAACGGACCTATGGCTACACCTTC.